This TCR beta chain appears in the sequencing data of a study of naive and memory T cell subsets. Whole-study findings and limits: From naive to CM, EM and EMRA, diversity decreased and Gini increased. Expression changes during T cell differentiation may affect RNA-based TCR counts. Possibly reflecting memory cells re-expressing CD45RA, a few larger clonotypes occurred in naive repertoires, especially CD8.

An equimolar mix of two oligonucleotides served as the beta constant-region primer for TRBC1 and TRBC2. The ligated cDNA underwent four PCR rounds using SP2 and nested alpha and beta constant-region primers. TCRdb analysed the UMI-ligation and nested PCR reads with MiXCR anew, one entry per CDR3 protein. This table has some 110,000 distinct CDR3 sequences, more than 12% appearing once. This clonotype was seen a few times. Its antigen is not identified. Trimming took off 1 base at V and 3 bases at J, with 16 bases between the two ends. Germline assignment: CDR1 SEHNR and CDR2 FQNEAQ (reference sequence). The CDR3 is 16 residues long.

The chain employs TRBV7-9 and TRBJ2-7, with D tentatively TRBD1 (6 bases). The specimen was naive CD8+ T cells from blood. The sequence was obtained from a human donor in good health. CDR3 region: CASSLVSGQSDYEQYF. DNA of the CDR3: TGTGCCAGCAGCTTAGTATCCGGACAGAGCGACTACGAGCAGTACTTC. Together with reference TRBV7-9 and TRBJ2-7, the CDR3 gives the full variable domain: DTGVSQNPRHKITKRGQNVTFRCDPISEHNRLYWYRQTLGQGPEFLTYFQNEAQLEKSRLLSDRFSAERPKGSFSTLEIQRTEQGDSAMYLCASSLVSGQSDYEQYFGPGTRLTVT.